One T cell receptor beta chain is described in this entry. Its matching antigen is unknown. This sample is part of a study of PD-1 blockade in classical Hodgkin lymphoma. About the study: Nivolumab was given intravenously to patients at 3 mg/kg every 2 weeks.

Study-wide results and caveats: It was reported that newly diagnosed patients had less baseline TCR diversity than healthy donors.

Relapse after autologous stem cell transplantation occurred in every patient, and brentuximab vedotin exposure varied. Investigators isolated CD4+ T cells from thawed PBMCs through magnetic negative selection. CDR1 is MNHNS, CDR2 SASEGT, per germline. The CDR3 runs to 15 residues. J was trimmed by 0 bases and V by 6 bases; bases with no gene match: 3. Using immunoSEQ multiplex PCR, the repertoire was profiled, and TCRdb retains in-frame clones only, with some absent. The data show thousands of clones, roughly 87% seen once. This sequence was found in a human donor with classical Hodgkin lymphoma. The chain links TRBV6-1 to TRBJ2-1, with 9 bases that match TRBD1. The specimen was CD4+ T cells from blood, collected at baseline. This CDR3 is CASSLTGGSYNEQFF. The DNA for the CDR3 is TGTGCCAGCAGCTTGACAGGGGGCTCCTACAATGAGCAGTTCTTC.